This T cell receptor beta chain was recovered during a study of blood T cell repertoires in COVID-19. Germline CDR1 reads LNHDA; CDR2 reads SQIVND (reference sequence). The J segment lost 6 bases and the V segment lost 3 bases, leaving 12 bases of the junction unmatched. The CDR3 is 16 residues long. Sequenced by immunoSEQ multiplex PCR; TCRdb stores in-frame clones only, minus some. Among about 220,000 clones, 65% to 90% were seen once, and the ten largest hold 5.1%. V and J are TRBV19 and TRBJ2-3; TRBD1 matches 7 bases. Sequenced sample: peripheral blood. The origin of this receptor is a human donor in a cohort sampled during active COVID-19. The CDR3 protein is CASSIFYRGIWDTQYF. The CDR3 DNA reads as TGTGCCAGTAGTATTTTCTACAGGGGAATATGGGATACGCAGTATTTT.